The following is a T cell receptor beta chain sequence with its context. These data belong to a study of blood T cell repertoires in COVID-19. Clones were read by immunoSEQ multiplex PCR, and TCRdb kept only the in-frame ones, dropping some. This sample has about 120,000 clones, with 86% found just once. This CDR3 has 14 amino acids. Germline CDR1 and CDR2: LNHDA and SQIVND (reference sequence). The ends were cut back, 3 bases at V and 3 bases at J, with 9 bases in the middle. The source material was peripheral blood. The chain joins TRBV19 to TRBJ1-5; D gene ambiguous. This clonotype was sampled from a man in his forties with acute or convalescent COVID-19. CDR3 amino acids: CASSMWAANQPQHF. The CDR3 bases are TGTGCCAGTAGTATGTGGGCAGCCAATCAGCCCCAGCATTTT.